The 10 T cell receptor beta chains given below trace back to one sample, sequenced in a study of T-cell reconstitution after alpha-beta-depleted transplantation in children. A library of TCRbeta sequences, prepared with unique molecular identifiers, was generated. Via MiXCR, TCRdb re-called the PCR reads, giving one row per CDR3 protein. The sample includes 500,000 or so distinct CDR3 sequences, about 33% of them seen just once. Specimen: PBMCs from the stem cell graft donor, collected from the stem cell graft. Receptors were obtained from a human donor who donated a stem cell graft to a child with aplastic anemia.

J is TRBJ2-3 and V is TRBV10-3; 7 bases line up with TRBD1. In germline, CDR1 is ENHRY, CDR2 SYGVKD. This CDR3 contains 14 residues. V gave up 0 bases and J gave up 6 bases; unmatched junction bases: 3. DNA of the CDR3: TGTGCCATCAGTGAGTCCCACAGGGGCGATACGCAGTATTTT. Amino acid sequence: CAISESHRGDTQYF.

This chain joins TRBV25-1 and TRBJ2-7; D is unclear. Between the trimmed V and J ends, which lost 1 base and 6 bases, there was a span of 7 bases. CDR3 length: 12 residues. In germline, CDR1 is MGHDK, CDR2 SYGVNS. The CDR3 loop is CASSESVSEQYF. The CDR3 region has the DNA TGTGCCAGCAGTGAATCCGTAAGCGAGCAGTACTTC.

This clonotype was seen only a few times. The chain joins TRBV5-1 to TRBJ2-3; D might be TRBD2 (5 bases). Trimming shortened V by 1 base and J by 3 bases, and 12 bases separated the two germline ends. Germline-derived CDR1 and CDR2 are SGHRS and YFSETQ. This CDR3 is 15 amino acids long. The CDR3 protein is CASSLIGERTDTQYF. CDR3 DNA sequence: TGCGCCAGCAGCTTGATCGGGGAGAGAACAGATACGCAGTATTTT.

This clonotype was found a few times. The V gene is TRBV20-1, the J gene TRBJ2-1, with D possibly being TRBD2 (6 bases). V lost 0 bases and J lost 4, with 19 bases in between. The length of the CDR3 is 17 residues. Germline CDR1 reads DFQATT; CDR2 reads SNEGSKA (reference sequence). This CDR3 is CSARDGRDSRLYNEQFF. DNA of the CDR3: TGCAGTGCTAGAGACGGGCGGGACTCTCGCCTTTACAATGAGCAGTTCTTC.

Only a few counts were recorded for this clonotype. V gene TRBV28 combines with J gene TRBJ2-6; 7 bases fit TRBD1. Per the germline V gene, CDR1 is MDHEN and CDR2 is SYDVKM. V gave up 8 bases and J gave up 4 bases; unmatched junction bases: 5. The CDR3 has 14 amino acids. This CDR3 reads CASDTGAGANVLTF. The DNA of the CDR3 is TGTGCCAGCGACACAGGGGCCGGGGCCAACGTCCTGACTTTC. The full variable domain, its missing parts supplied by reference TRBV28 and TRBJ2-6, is DVKVTQSSRYLVKRTGEKVFLECVQDMDHENMFWYRQDPGLGLRLIYFSYDVKMKEKGDIPEGYSVSREKKERFSLILESASTNQTSMYLCASDTGAGANVLTFGAGSRLTVL.

CDR3 nucleotides: TGTGCCAGCTTTGGGTCAGGGGTCCACAATGAGCAGTTCTTC. Protein product: CASFGSGVHNEQFF. This chain joins TRBV5-5 and TRBJ2-1, with D possibly TRBD1 on 6 matching bases. This CDR3 has 14 amino acids. Between the trimmed V and J ends, which lost 7 bases and 5 bases, there was a span of 16 bases. Looked up from germline, CDR1 is SGHKS and CDR2 is YYEKEE (reference sequence).

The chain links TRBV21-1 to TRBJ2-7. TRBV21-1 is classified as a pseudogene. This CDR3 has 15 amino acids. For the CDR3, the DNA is TGTGCCAGCAGCAAAGTGGGTGAGGCCAGTTTCGAGCAGTACGTC. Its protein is CASSKVGEASFEQYV.

In DNA, the CDR3 is TGTGCCTGGAATCCCGGGGGAGAGACCCAGTACTTC. It specifies CAWNPGGETQYF. The chain has TRBV30 and TRBJ2-5; perhaps TRBD2 as D (6 bases). CDR1 and CDR2 (germline): GTSNPN, SVGIG (reference sequence). This CDR3 has 12 residues. V was trimmed by 4 bases and J by 4 bases, leaving 10 bases between them.

The CDR3 nucleotides read TGTGCCAGCAGCTTGGGACACCATTACAATGAGCAGTTCTTC. This gives the protein CASSLGHHYNEQFF. The chain links TRBV5-8 to TRBJ2-1, with unresolved D. Trimming took off 0 bases at V and 4 bases at J, with 8 bases between the two ends. The germline V gene has CDR1 SGHTS and CDR2 YDEGEE. This CDR3 has 14 residues. Looking up the rest from reference TRBV5-8 and TRBJ2-1 gives the full variable domain: EAGVTQSPTHLIKTRGQQATLRCSPISGHTSVYWYQQALGLGLQFLLWYDEGEERNRGNFPPRFSGRQFPNYSSELNVNALELEDSALYLCASSLGHHYNEQFFGPGTRLTVL.

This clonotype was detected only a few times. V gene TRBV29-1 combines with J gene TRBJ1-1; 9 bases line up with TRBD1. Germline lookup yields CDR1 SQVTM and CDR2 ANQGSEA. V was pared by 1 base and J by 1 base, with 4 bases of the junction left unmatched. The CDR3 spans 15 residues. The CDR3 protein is CSVEVQGAWNTEAFF. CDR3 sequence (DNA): TGCAGCGTTGAAGTACAGGGGGCTTGGAACACTGAAGCTTTCTTT.